The 14 T cell receptor beta chains below come from one sample, sequenced in a study of cytomegalovirus exposure and HLA in healthy donors (dated by TCRdb to the late 2010s). The library was built by means of the immunoSEQ multiplex PCR assay. The multiplex PCR relied on a mix of 60 forward primers for TCR Vbeta segments and 13 reverse primers for TCR Jbeta segments. TCRdb limited this immuneACCESS table to in-frame rearrangements with V and J called. A share of clones is missing; checked studies link under half to unresolved V genes, and the rest is unexplained. Within this sample are 200,000 or so clones, with 82% of them counted one time only. Over 5% of the sample belongs to the ten largest clones. Sequencing input: PBMCs. The receptors were sampled from a woman in her 50s in good health and CMV-seropositive.

This rearrangement joins TRBV5-1 to TRBJ2-6; D uncertain. CDR3 length equals 15 residues. Germline V CDR1 and CDR2: SGHRS, YFSETQ. The V and J ends lost 3 bases and 4 bases respectively, with 11 bases between them. CDR3: CASSYSGSGANVLTF. CDR3 nucleotide sequence: TGCGCCAGCAGCTACTCAGGTTCCGGGGCCAACGTCCTGACTTTC.

The genes are TRBV14 and TRBJ1-1, with 7 bases identical to TRBD1. Looked up from germline, CDR1 is SGHDN and CDR2 is FVKESK. V lost 4 bases to trimming and J lost 2 bases; unmatched junction nucleotides: 7. The CDR3 contains 15 residues. The CDR3 region has the DNA TGTGCCAGCAGCCCCCGACAGGGATTCAACACTGAAGCTTTCTTT. This gives the protein CASSPRQGFNTEAFF.

This rearrangement joins TRBV5-1 to TRBJ2-1; 8 nucleotides line up with TRBD2. CDR3 size: 15 residues. CDR1 and CDR2 from the germline V gene are SGHRS and YFSETQ. V shed 4 bases and J 0 bases; nucleotides not matched to a gene: 3. The CDR3 DNA is TGCGCCAGCAGCCCCGGGGGGGCCTCCTACAATGAGCAGTTCTTC. Protein product: CASSPGGASYNEQFF.

This sequence joins TRBV7-2 and TRBJ2-5; 9 nucleotides align to TRBD1. The germline V gene has CDR1 SGHTA and CDR2 FQGNSA. After removal of 4 bases from V and 5 bases from J, the junction contained 8 bases not matched to a gene. The CDR3 is 15 residues long. The CDR3 is CASSWTGAGMETQYF. The CDR3 coding sequence is TGTGCCAGCAGCTGGACAGGGGCCGGCATGGAGACCCAGTACTTC.

This chain joins TRBV29-1 and TRBJ1-1; 10 nucleotides match TRBD1. V lost 7 bases and J lost 4; bases outside the gene matches: 9. This CDR3 has 14 residues. Germline V gene sequence: CDR1 SQVTM, CDR2 ANQGSEA. Written as DNA, the CDR3 is TGCAGCGGGGGGACAGGGGCCCGGGGCACTGAAGCTTTCTTT. It specifies CSGGTGARGTEAFF.

The V and J genes are TRBV15 and TRBJ2-5; 10 bases map to TRBD2. CDR3 length equals 15 residues. Germline trimming cut 5 bases from V and 4 bases from J; bases unmatched to any gene: 7. Germline V lookup: CDR1 LNHNV, CDR2 YYDKDF (reference sequence). The CDR3 nucleotides are TGTGCCACCAGCCAACTAGCGGGGAACACAGAGACCCAGTACTTC. Its translation is CATSQLAGNTETQYF.

Only one count was recorded for this clone. The rearrangement links TRBV30 to TRBJ2-7, with D perhaps TRBD2 (6 bases). Germline loops: CDR1 GTSNPN, CDR2 SVGIG (reference sequence). The CDR3 spans 12 residues. V was cut by 1 base and J by 5 bases, with 9 bases left in between. CDR3 nucleotide sequence: TGTGCCTGGAGTGGGTCGGGGGACGAGCAGTACTTC. It yields the protein CAWSGSGDEQYF.

The chain recombines TRBV11-3 with TRBJ2-2; TRBD1 agrees at 8 bases. The CDR3 is made up of 15 amino acids. V dropped 5 bases and J dropped 4; count of bases not matched to a gene: 6. Germline loops: CDR1 SGHNT, CDR2 YENEEA. The CDR3 is CASSPTGGITGELFF. CDR3 bases: TGTGCCAGCAGCCCCACAGGGGGGATCACCGGGGAGCTGTTTTTT.

This clone appeared a single time. The rearrangement uses TRBV5-1 and TRBJ2-1, with 7 positions matching TRBD2. The length of the CDR3 is 15 residues. Germline-derived CDR1 and CDR2 are SGHRS and YFSETQ. The V segment lost 5 bases and the J segment 7 bases; nucleotides outside the gene matches: 12. CDR3 coding DNA: TGCGCCAGCAGTACGTGGGAGGGCCGAAGAAATGAGCAGTTCTTC. Amino acid sequence: CASSTWEGRRNEQFF.

With respect to this clone: The same CDR3 also results from other DNA sequences found in this sample. V usage is TRBV7-2 and J usage is TRBJ2-1; 10 nucleotides match TRBD2. Trimming at V came to 3 bases and at J to 4 bases, leaving 3 bases not matched to a gene. From germline, CDR1 is SGHTA and CDR2 FQGNSA. The CDR3 covers 15 residues. This CDR3 reads CASSFLAGAYNEQFF. The CDR3 nucleotides read TGTGCCAGCAGCTTCCTAGCGGGAGCTTACAATGAGCAGTTCTTC.

J is TRBJ2-5 and V is TRBV7-8; 12 bases line up with TRBD2. This CDR3 has 18 residues. The V and J ends lost 1 base and 5 bases, in that order; junction bases with no gene match: 11. The V gene's germline CDR1 is SGHVS and CDR2 FQNEAQ. The CDR3 here is CASSLEASGGARLETQYF. The CDR3 nucleotides read TGTGCCAGCAGCTTAGAGGCTAGCGGGGGGGCGAGACTGGAGACCCAGTACTTC.

The V call is TRBV19, the J call TRBJ2-1; TRBD1 matches 9 bases. Germline CDR1 reads LNHDA; CDR2 reads SQIVND (reference sequence). This CDR3 has 16 residues. V dropped 1 base and J dropped 6; count of bases not matched to a gene: 7. CDR3 in DNA: TGTGCCAGTAGTATAGGGGGGACAGGGCATACCAATGAGCAGTTCTTC. Its protein is CASSIGGTGHTNEQFF.

The chain carries TRBV5-1 and TRBJ2-7; tentatively, D is TRBD1 (5 bases). V lost 0 bases and J lost 2, with 12 bases in between. The CDR3 consists of 15 residues. CDR1 is SGHRS, CDR2 YFSETQ, per germline. This CDR3 reads CASSLGQPRAYEQYF. CDR3 bases: TGCGCCAGCAGCTTGGGGCAACCCAGGGCCTACGAGCAGTACTTC.

V and J are TRBV7-2 and TRBJ2-4; possibly TRBD2 for D (6 bases). V was clipped by 6 bases and J by 6 bases, with 15 bases between them. In germline, CDR1 is SGHTA, CDR2 FQGNSA. The CDR3 is made up of 14 amino acids. The CDR3 region is CASSLGGALNIQYF. The DNA of the CDR3 is TGTGCCAGCAGTCTCGGGGGAGCTCTAAACATTCAGTACTTC.